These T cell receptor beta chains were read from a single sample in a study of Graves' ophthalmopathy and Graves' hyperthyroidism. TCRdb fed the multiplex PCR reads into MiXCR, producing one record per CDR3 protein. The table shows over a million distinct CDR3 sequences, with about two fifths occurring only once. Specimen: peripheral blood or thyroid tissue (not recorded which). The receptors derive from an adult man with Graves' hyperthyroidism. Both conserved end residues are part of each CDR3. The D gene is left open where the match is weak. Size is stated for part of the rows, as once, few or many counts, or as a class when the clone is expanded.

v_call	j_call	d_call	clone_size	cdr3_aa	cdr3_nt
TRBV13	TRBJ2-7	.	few	CASSNPPDSSTYEQYF	TGTGCCAGCAGCAATCCCCCGGACAGCAGTACTTACGAGCAGTACTTC
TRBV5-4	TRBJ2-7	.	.	CASSLPGTYYEQYF	TGTGCCAGCAGCTTGCCCGGGACATATTACGAGCAGTACTTC
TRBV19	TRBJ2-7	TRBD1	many	CASSVKGQGIYEQYF	TGTGCCAGTAGTGTAAAGGGACAGGGTATCTACGAGCAGTACTTC
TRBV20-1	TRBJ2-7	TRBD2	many	CSARTSGSTYEQYF	TGCAGTGCTAGAACTAGCGGGAGCACCTACGAGCAGTACTTC
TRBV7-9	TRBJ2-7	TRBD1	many	CASSPGQGAGYEQYF	TGTGCCAGCAGCCCTGGACAGGGGGCAGGTTACGAGCAGTACTTC
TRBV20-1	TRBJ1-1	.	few	CSARDYPASITEAFF	TGCAGTGCTAGAGATTATCCAGCCAGCATAACAGAAGCTTTCTTT
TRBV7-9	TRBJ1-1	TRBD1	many	CASRPGTGMNTEAFF	TGTGCCAGCAGGCCTGGGACAGGGATGAACACTGAAGCTTTCTTT
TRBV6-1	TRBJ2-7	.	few	CASSEGPFRYEQYF	TGTGCCAGCAGTGAAGGCCCCTTTCGCTACGAGCAGTACTTC
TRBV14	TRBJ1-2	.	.	CAPAVTYGYTF	TGTGCTCCCGCCGTTACCTATGGCTACACCTTC
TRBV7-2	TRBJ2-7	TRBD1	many	CASSLGGWGQGGSYEQYF	TGTGCCAGCAGCTTAGGAGGCTGGGGACAGGGAGGTTCCTACGAGCAGTACTTC
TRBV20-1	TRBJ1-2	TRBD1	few	CSARGYSRRDRANYGYTF	TGCAGTGCTAGAGGGTATTCGCGCCGGGACAGGGCTAACTATGGCTACACCTTC
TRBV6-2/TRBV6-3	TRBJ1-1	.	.	CASSYVRGMGQLNTEAFF	TGTGCCAGCAGTTACGTAAGGGGTATGGGCCAATTGAACACTGAAGCTTTCTTT
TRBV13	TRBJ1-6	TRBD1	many	CASSLGTVDSPLHF	TGTGCCAGCAGCTTGGGGACAGTGGATTCACCCCTCCACTTT
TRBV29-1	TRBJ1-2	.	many	CSVDVRGYGYTF	TGCAGCGTTGACGTCCGGGGGTATGGCTACACCTTC
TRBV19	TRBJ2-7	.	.	CASSAAGPGMDEQYF	TGTGCCAGTAGTGCCGCAGGCCCGGGGATGGACGAGCAGTACTTC
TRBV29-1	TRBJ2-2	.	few	CSVGEAAGELFF	TGCAGCGTTGGAGAGGCGGCCGGGGAGCTGTTTTTT
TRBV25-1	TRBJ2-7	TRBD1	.	CASSEWDRGHFFYEQYF	TGTGCCAGCAGTGAATGGGACAGGGGGCATTTCTTCTACGAGCAGTACTTC
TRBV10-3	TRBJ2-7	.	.	CAISVTGTHEQYF	TGTGCCATCAGTGTTACAGGGACTCACGAGCAGTACTTC
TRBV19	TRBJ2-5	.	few	CASNVHLMETQYF	TGTGCCAGCAACGTACATCTAATGGAGACCCAGTACTTC
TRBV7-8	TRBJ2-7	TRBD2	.	CASSQTASGAYEQYF	TGTGCCAGCAGCCAAACGGCTAGCGGGGCGTACGAGCAGTACTTC
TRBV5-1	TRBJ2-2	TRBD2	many	CASSTGLETGELFF	TGCGCCAGCAGCACCGGACTAGAGACCGGGGAGCTGTTTTTT
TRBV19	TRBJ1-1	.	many	CASSMIDRQNTEAFF	TGTGCCAGTAGTATGATCGACAGACAGAACACTGAAGCTTTCTTT
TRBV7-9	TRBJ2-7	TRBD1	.	CASSNPGQGPDEQYF	TGTGCCAGCAGTAACCCGGGACAGGGCCCGGACGAGCAGTACTTC
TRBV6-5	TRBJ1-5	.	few	CASSTDTRRPQHF	TGTGCCAGCAGTACCGATACCAGGCGGCCCCAGCATTTT
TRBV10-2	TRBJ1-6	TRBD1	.	CATGGSLYSPLHF	TGCGCCACAGGGGGCTCATTATATTCACCCCTCCACTTT
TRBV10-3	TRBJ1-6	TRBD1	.	CATGGRGLDPPLHF	TGTGCCACAGGGGGCAGGGGACTTGATCCACCCCTCCACTTT
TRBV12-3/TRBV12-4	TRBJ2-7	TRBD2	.	CASSARLAALYEQYF	TGTGCCAGCAGTGCCCGACTAGCGGCCTTGTACGAGCAGTACTTC
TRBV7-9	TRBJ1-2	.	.	CASSLKSGRGGYTF	TGTGCCAGCAGTTTAAAGTCTGGGCGGGGTGGCTACACCTTC
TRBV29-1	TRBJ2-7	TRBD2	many	CSVRGEGSADYEQYF	TGCAGCGTTAGAGGGGAGGGGTCAGCTGATTACGAGCAGTACTTC
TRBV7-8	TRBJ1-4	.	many	CASGVARRNEKLFF	TGTGCCAGCGGGGTCGCGCGGAGGAATGAAAAACTGTTTTTT
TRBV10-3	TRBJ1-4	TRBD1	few	CAISVDRGREKLFF	TGTGCCATCAGTGTGGACAGGGGCCGTGAAAAACTGTTTTTT
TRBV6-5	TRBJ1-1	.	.	CASSYRGPGTEAFF	TGTGCCAGCAGTTACCGGGGGCCGGGCACTGAAGCTTTCTTT
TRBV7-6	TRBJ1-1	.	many	CASSSSGGWNTEAFF	TGTGCCAGCAGCTCCAGCGGGGGATGGAACACTGAAGCTTTCTTT
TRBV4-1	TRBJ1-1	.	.	CASSFRDTLNTEAFF	TGCGCCAGCAGCTTTCGGGACACCCTTAACACTGAAGCTTTCTTT
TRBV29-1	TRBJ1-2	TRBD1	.	CSVVQGRDSAGYGYTF	TGCAGCGTGGTACAGGGGAGGGACAGTGCCGGGTATGGCTACACCTTC
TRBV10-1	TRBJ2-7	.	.	CARRTGTHNAKQYF	TGCGCCAGGAGGACCGGGACTCATAATGCCAAGCAGTACTTC
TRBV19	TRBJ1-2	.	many	CASRMVWVEDYGYTF	TGTGCCAGTAGAATGGTTTGGGTCGAAGACTATGGCTACACCTTC
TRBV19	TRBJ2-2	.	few	CASSIRWKGRAGELFF	TGTGCCAGTAGTATTAGGTGGAAAGGTCGGGCCGGGGAGCTGTTTTTT
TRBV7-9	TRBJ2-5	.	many	CASSPVGETQYF	TGTGCCAGCAGCCCAGTGGGGGAGACCCAGTACTTC
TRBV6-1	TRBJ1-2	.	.	CASSETGSLLYGYTF	TGTGCCAGCAGTGAGACAGGTTCCCTGCTCTATGGCTACACCTTC
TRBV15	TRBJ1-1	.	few	CATSRETGNTEAFF	TGTGCCACCAGCAGAGAGACAGGGAACACTGAAGCTTTCTTT
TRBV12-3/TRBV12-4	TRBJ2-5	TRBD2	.	CASSSSWRGGQGTQYF	TGTGCCAGCAGTTCCTCTTGGCGGGGGGGCCAAGGGACCCAGTACTTC
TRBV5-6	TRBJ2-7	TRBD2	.	CASSLESAGGPYEQYF	TGTGCCAGCAGCTTGGAATCAGCGGGAGGGCCCTACGAGCAGTACTTC
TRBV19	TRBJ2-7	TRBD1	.	CASSTTWTGALYF	TGTGCCAGTAGTACGACTTGGACAGGGGCGTTGTACTTC
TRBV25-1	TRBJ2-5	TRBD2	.	CASSEYWGQRLALGRETQYF	TGTGCCAGCAGTGAATATTGGGGGCAGAGACTAGCGCTGGGGCGAGAGACCCAGTACTTC
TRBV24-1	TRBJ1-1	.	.	CASSLSGRRVEAFF	TGTGCCAGCAGTTTATCGGGTCGCAGGGTTGAAGCTTTCTTT
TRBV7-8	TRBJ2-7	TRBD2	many	CASSLAPSGSYEQYF	TGTGCCAGCAGCTTAGCACCTAGCGGGAGTTACGAGCAGTACTTC
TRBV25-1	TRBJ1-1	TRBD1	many	CASSFQGAGDTEAFF	TGTGCCAGCAGTTTCCAGGGGGCAGGGGACACTGAAGCTTTCTTT
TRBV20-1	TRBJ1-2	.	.	CSAGAEANTF	TGCAGTGCCGGAGCGGAGGCGAACACCTTC